Following are 28 T cell receptor beta chains from one sample sequenced in a study of cytomegalovirus exposure and HLA in healthy donors. Method: immunoSEQ multiplex PCR; TCRdb's copy keeps in-frame clones and lacks some. The sample lists about 82,000 clones; around 92% were seen once. The sequenced material came from PBMCs. Receptors were obtained from a man between 18 and 29 years old in good health and CMV-seronegative.

This chain connects TRBV7-9 to TRBJ1-5, with TRBD1 as a possible D gene (5 bases). V lost 1 base and J lost 0, with 19 bases in between. This CDR3 has 19 residues. Germline CDR1 SEHNR, CDR2 FQNEAQ (reference sequence). In DNA form, the CDR3 reads TGTGCCAGCAGCTTAGGGCGGGGCACAGCCCATTATAGCAATCAGCCCCAGCATTTT. It is translated as CASSLGRGTAHYSNQPQHF.

This chain links TRBV18 with TRBJ2-7; unclear D gene. Germline CDR1 is KGHSH and CDR2 is LQKENI. The V end lost 3 bases, the J end lost 0 bases, and 3 bases lay between the germline ends. The CDR3 runs 12 residues. As DNA, the CDR3 is TGTGCCAGCTCACCGAGCTCCTACGAGCAGTACTTC. It codes for CASSPSSYEQYF.

The chain is built from TRBV5-1 and TRBJ1-1; perhaps TRBD1 as D (6 bases). The CDR3 totals 15 residues. V shed 4 bases and J shed 3 bases, with 16 bases lying between them. Germline lookup yields CDR1 SGHRS and CDR2 YFSETQ. The CDR3 protein is CASSLSPGADTEAFF. CDR3 in DNA: TGCGCCAGCAGCCTAAGCCCAGGGGCGGACACTGAAGCTTTCTTT.

The genes are TRBV2 and TRBJ1-2; 11 bases are shared with TRBD1. V shed 6 bases, J shed 8 bases, and the junction held 8 bases outside the gene matches. The CDR3 consists of 14 residues. Germline V gene sequence: CDR1 SNHLY, CDR2 FYNNEI. CDR3 nucleotides: TGTGCCAGCAGGGGGACAGGGGGATTAAGGGGCTACACCTTC. Amino acid sequence: CASRGTGGLRGYTF.

The gene calls are TRBV11-2 and TRBJ2-7, with TRBD2 as a possible D gene (5 bases). Germline CDR1 SGHAT, CDR2 FQNNGV. Deletions cut 1 base from V and 2 bases from J, with 9 bases between. The CDR3 extends over 14 amino acids. The CDR3 DNA sequence: TGTGCCAGCAGCTTAGGAGGGAACCCCTACGAGCAGTACTTC. Its protein is CASSLGGNPYEQYF.

The rearrangement uses TRBV5-6 and TRBJ2-7; 13 bases map to TRBD2. The V and J ends lost 5 bases and 7 bases, in that order; junction bases with no gene match: 9. Germline CDR1 is SGHDT and CDR2 is YYEEEE. The CDR3 consists of 15 residues. CDR3 region: CASSYGLAGVEEQYF. The CDR3 nucleotides are TGTGCCAGCAGTTACGGACTAGCGGGAGTGGAAGAGCAGTACTTC. The whole variable domain, filled in from reference TRBV5-6 and TRBJ2-7, reads DAGVTQSPTHLIKTRGQQVTLRCSPKSGHDTVSWYQQALGQGPQFIFQYYEEEERQRGNFPDRFSGHQFPNYSSELNVNALLLGDSALYLCASSYGLAGVEEQYFGPGTRLTVT.

A single count supports this clone. CDR3 bases: TGTGCCAGCAGCGGGGGCAGGGACAATGGCTACACCTTC. Amino acids: CASSGGRDNGYTF. The gene calls are TRBV7-9 and TRBJ1-2; D perhaps matches TRBD1 (6 bases). The ends were cut back, 5 bases at V and 6 bases at J, with 13 bases in the middle. Germline V gene lookup returns CDR1 SEHNR and CDR2 FQNEAQ (reference sequence). There are 13 residues in the CDR3.

The chain links TRBV10-3 to TRBJ2-7; the match to TRBD1 covers 9 bases. V was pared by 2 bases and J by 3 bases, with 20 bases of the junction left unmatched. The CDR3 runs 20 residues. Germline V gene data show CDR1 as ENHRY and CDR2 as SYGVKD. DNA for the CDR3: TGTGCCATCAGTGAGCTCGGAGTAGTTTCGTTCGACAGGGGGATCTACGAGCAGTACTTC. It encodes CAISELGVVSFDRGIYEQYF.

The J gene is TRBJ1-2, the V gene TRBV5-4; D is perhaps TRBD1 (6 bases). The CDR3 loop spans 13 amino acids. V lost 4 bases to trimming and J lost 4 bases, with 11 bases between them. Germline loops: CDR1 SGHNT, CDR2 YYREEE (reference sequence). The DNA for the CDR3 is TGTGCCAGCAGCGGAGGGGGGGTCTATGGCTACACCTTC. This sequence encodes CASSGGGVYGYTF.

About this clone itself: The same CDR3 is also encoded by other DNA sequences in this sample. The rearrangement uses TRBV25-1 and TRBJ2-5; the match to TRBD2 covers 11 bases. This CDR3 is 17 amino acids long. Germline CDR1 MGHDK, CDR2 SYGVNS. V gave up 5 bases and J gave up 3 bases; unmatched junction bases: 11. The CDR3 DNA is TGTGCCAGCAGTCTTACGGGACTAGCGGCTCTTAAAGAGACCCAGTACTTC. Translating gives CASSLTGLAALKETQYF.

The chain links TRBV5-4 to TRBJ2-5; no clear D gene. The V gene's germline CDR1 is SGHNT and CDR2 YYREEE (reference sequence). The CDR3 loop spans 13 amino acids. Trimming removed 0 bases at V and 5 bases at J, with 8 bases between. CDR3 bases: TGTGCCAGCAGCTTGGGGTCTGGCGAGACCCAGTACTTC. Protein product: CASSLGSGETQYF.

This chain links TRBV6-5 with TRBJ2-2; D gene unclear. The CDR3 length is 13 residues. From germline, CDR1 is MNHEY and CDR2 SVGAGI. Trimming cost V 8 bases and J 6 bases, with 13 bases left between them. The CDR3, as DNA: TGTGCCAGCGGGCTTTCAAAGGCCGGGGAGCTGTTTTTT. Translating it yields CASGLSKAGELFF.

This clone has only one observation. This chain links TRBV7-9 with TRBJ2-1, with TRBD1 matching 9 bases. V gave up 5 bases and J gave up 0 bases; unmatched junction bases: 5. The CDR3 spans 16 residues. Germline V gene sequence: CDR1 SEHNR, CDR2 FQNEAQ (reference sequence). The CDR3 protein is CASSPYRGPSYNEQFF. CDR3 sequence (DNA): TGTGCCAGCAGCCCATACAGGGGGCCCTCCTACAATGAGCAGTTCTTC. The variable domain in full, completed from reference TRBV7-9 and TRBJ2-1, reads DTGVSQNPRHKITKRGQNVTFRCDPISEHNRLYWYRQTLGQGPEFLTYFQNEAQLEKSRLLSDRFSAERPKGSFSTLEIQRTEQGDSAMYLCASSPYRGPSYNEQFFGPGTRLTVL.

The rearrangement uses TRBV9 and TRBJ1-1; D is ambiguous. V dropped 3 bases and J dropped 3 bases, with 12 bases sitting between them. CDR1 is SGDLS, CDR2 YYNGEE, per germline. The CDR3 extends over 14 amino acids. In nucleotides, the CDR3 is TGTGCCAGCAGCGAGAGCGGACTGGACACTGAAGCTTTCTTT. It is translated as CASSESGLDTEAFF.

The chain links TRBV27 to TRBJ1-3; maybe TRBD1 (5 bases). Trimming took 5 bases from V and 0 from J, leaving 11 bases between them. CDR1 MNHEY and CDR2 SMNVEV come from the germline V gene (reference sequence). There are 15 residues in the CDR3. Here the CDR3 reads CASSPDRISGNTIYF. The CDR3 DNA reads TGTGCCAGCAGTCCAGACAGAATCTCTGGAAACACCATATATTTT.

This rearrangement joins TRBV18 to TRBJ2-3; 8 nucleotides line up with TRBD2. Germline CDR1 KGHSH, CDR2 LQKENI. The junction had 6 bases not matched to a gene; V was cut back by 6 bases and J by 1 base. The CDR3 totals 15 residues. The CDR3 DNA is TGTGCCAGCTCCGTTAGCGGGATGGGCACAGATACGCAGTATTTT. Translating it yields CASSVSGMGTDTQYF.

The V and J genes are TRBV7-9 and TRBJ2-1; TRBD2 might be the D (5 bases). Trimming removed 2 bases from V and 5 bases from J, with 13 bases in between. Germline lookup yields CDR1 SEHNR and CDR2 FQNEAQ (reference sequence). The CDR3 sequence is 15 residues long. CDR3 nucleotides: TGTGCCAGCAGCTTAACGGTGTTGGGAGACAATGAGCAGTTCTTC. It codes for CASSLTVLGDNEQFF.

This sequence joins TRBV29-1 and TRBJ1-2, with D hard to call. V was pared by 3 bases and J by 3 bases, with 5 bases between. There are 11 residues in the CDR3. CDR1 SQVTM and CDR2 ANQGSEA come from the germline V gene. For the CDR3, the DNA is TGCAGCGTTGATCGGGACTATGGCTACACCTTC. It specifies CSVDRDYGYTF.

The V gene is TRBV5-6, the J gene TRBJ2-5; perhaps TRBD2 as D (5 bases). Between the trimmed V and J ends, which lost 1 base and 5 bases, there was a span of 15 bases. This CDR3 spans 15 amino acids. CDR1 and CDR2 from the germline V gene are SGHDT and YYEEEE. The DNA of the CDR3 is TGTGCCAGCAGCTTGAGGTCGGGGATGTGGGAGACCCAGTACTTC. Its translation is CASSLRSGMWETQYF.

The CDR3 DNA reads TGTGCCAGCAGTCAATCCGGACTAGCGGGGAGAACCGGGGAGCTGTTTTTT. Translated, it gives CASSQSGLAGRTGELFF. The chain joins TRBV27 to TRBJ2-2; 12 positions agree with TRBD2. CDR1 and CDR2 (germline): MNHEY, SMNVEV (reference sequence). Germline trimming cut 5 bases from V and 5 bases from J; bases unmatched to any gene: 9. The CDR3 sequence is 17 residues long.

The chain couples TRBV7-2 to TRBJ1-5; D ambiguous. The V and J ends lost 11 bases and 2 bases respectively, with 13 bases between them. This CDR3 comprises 13 residues. Germline V gene lookup returns CDR1 SGHTA and CDR2 FQGNSA. The CDR3 region is CAVQTGGNQPQHF. The CDR3 nucleotides are TGTGCCGTACAAACCGGGGGCAATCAGCCCCAGCATTTT.

This clone was counted a single time. The genes are TRBV6-5 and TRBJ2-5; 8 bases fit TRBD1. This CDR3 has 13 residues. V shed 7 bases, J shed 5 bases, and the junction held 6 bases outside the gene matches. Germline CDR1 is MNHEY and CDR2 is SVGAGI. CDR3 DNA sequence: TGTGCCAGCACTCAGGGGGCGCGGGAGACCCAGTACTTC. The encoded protein is CASTQGARETQYF.

The chain has TRBV15 and TRBJ2-1; possibly TRBD2 for D (6 bases). V shed 5 bases and J shed 3 bases, with 14 bases lying between them. Germline loops: CDR1 LNHNV, CDR2 YYDKDF (reference sequence). The CDR3 totals 15 residues. CDR3 coding DNA: TGTGCCACCAGCGTCCCCGGGACTGTCTACAATGAGCAGTTCTTC. This encodes CATSVPGTVYNEQFF.

The chain recombines TRBV11-2 with TRBJ2-7; no firm D call. Trimming removed 5 bases at V and 0 bases at J, with 8 bases between. Germline V CDR1 and CDR2: SGHAT, FQNNGV. This CDR3 has 13 residues. Here the CDR3 reads CASSRARSYEQYF. The DNA for the CDR3 is TGTGCCAGCAGCCGAGCGCGCTCCTACGAGCAGTACTTC.

The chain has TRBV7-9 and TRBJ2-1, with TRBD2 matching over 8 bases. Germline V CDR1 and CDR2: SEHNR, FQNEAQ (reference sequence). With V trimmed by 0 bases and J by 5 bases, 15 bases remained unmatched. The CDR3 sequence is 19 residues long. CDR3 residues: CASSLANQGWTSRDNEQFF. In DNA form, the CDR3 reads TGTGCCAGCAGCTTAGCGAACCAGGGTTGGACTAGCCGGGACAATGAGCAGTTCTTC. Looking up the rest from reference TRBV7-9 and TRBJ2-1 gives the full variable domain: DTGVSQNPRHKITKRGQNVTFRCDPISEHNRLYWYRQTLGQGPEFLTYFQNEAQLEKSRLLSDRFSAERPKGSFSTLEIQRTEQGDSAMYLCASSLANQGWTSRDNEQFFGPGTRLTVL.

The chain employs TRBV6-4 and TRBJ1-1, with 10 bases lining up with TRBD1. CDR1 and CDR2 from the germline V gene are MRHNA and SNTAGT. J lost 5 bases, V lost 2 bases, and 2 bases had no gene match. There are 14 residues in the CDR3. The CDR3 coding sequence is TGTGCCAGCAGTGACCGACAGGGGGCGACTGAAGCTTTCTTT. Amino acid sequence: CASSDRQGATEAFF.

The chain uses TRBV14 and TRBJ1-4; D is ambiguous. Germline V gene sequence: CDR1 SGHDN, CDR2 FVKESK. V was shortened by 0 bases and J by 1 base, with 12 bases between the two germline ends. This CDR3 comprises 17 residues. The DNA of the CDR3 is TGTGCCAGCAGCCAAGAGTTCCAGAGACTAACTAATGAAAAACTGTTTTTT. Amino acids: CASSQEFQRLTNEKLFF.

V is TRBV29-1 and J is TRBJ2-7; D possibly corresponds to TRBD2 (6 bases). This CDR3 comprises 12 residues. Germline CDR1 SQVTM, CDR2 ANQGSEA. In DNA form, the CDR3 reads TGCAGTGCTACTAACGGGGGCTACGAGCAGTACTTC. Its protein product is CSATNGGYEQYF.